These 12 T cell receptor beta chains were sequenced from one sample in a study of cytomegalovirus exposure and HLA in healthy donors. The PCR had 60 Vbeta and 13 Jbeta primers. Data came from immunoSEQ multiplex PCR; TCRdb stores just in-frame clones and leaves some out. The table shows about 130,000 clones, with roughly 70% occurring only once. The sample comprised PBMCs. The origin of the receptors is a man aged 35-49 years in good health and CMV-seropositive.

The chain has TRBV15 and TRBJ2-3, with 9 bases fitting TRBD2. The junction had 12 bases not matched to a gene; V was cut back by 0 bases and J by 5 bases. Germline V gene data show CDR1 as LNHNV and CDR2 as YYDKDF (reference sequence). The CDR3 spans 18 residues. CDR3: CATSRDYEMARGGDTQYF. In nucleotides, the CDR3 is TGTGCCACCAGCAGAGATTACGAGATGGCGCGGGGGGGAGATACGCAGTATTTT.

Only one count was recorded for this clone. The chain is built from TRBV7-9 and TRBJ2-3, with 7 bases identical to TRBD1. Germline V gene sequence: CDR1 SEHNR, CDR2 FQNEAQ (reference sequence). The CDR3 runs to 17 residues. The J segment lost 2 bases and the V segment lost 6 bases, leaving 14 bases of the junction unmatched. This CDR3 reads CASSPKKWDSFTDTQYF. Here the CDR3 DNA reads TGTGCCAGCAGTCCGAAGAAGTGGGACAGCTTCACAGATACGCAGTATTTT.

V is TRBV9 and J is TRBJ2-7, with TRBD1 matching 7 bases. V was clipped by 4 bases and J by 3 bases; unmatched bases: 13. Germline values: CDR1 SGDLS, CDR2 YYNGEE. This CDR3 contains 16 residues. The DNA for the CDR3 is TGTGCCAGCAGCCCGACTCCGACAGGGTGGAACTACGAGCAGTACTTC. Its translation is CASSPTPTGWNYEQYF.

This clone was observed a few times. This rearrangement joins TRBV10-3 to TRBJ2-1; 7 bases align to TRBD2. Trimming took 3 bases from V and 6 from J; bases not matched to a gene: 5. This CDR3 contains 14 residues. Germline CDR1 and CDR2: ENHRY and SYGVKD. As DNA, the CDR3 is TGTGCCATCAGTGAAGGCCGCGGGGGCAATGAGCAGTTCTTC. Encoded protein: CAISEGRGGNEQFF.

The chain joins TRBV11-3 to TRBJ2-7, with D tentatively TRBD1 (6 bases). CDR3 length equals 13 residues. Trimming left V 4 bases short and J 3 bases short, with 10 bases between. Germline CDR1 and CDR2: SGHNT and YENEEA. The CDR3 sequence: CASSWGHDYEQYF. CDR3 coding DNA: TGTGCCAGCAGCTGGGGACATGACTACGAGCAGTACTTC.

The chain recombines TRBV30 with TRBJ2-4; TRBD2 is a possible D gene (5 bases). The CDR3 loop spans 14 amino acids. Trimming pared 0 bases from V and 1 base from J, leaving 7 bases between. Germline V gene data show CDR1 as GTSNPN and CDR2 as SVGIG (reference sequence). CDR3 amino acids: CAWSVGSAKNIQYF. CDR3 bases: TGTGCCTGGAGTGTGGGGAGCGCCAAAAACATTCAGTACTTC.

The V and J genes are TRBV2 and TRBJ1-4, with 9 bases aligning to TRBD1. CDR1 is SNHLY, CDR2 FYNNEI, per germline. The V and J ends lost 1 base and 8 bases, in that order; junction bases with no gene match: 11. The CDR3 is 17 residues long. CDR3 loop: CASSEGGFWDREEKLFF. CDR3 bases: TGTGCCAGCAGTGAAGGGGGGTTTTGGGACAGGGAGGAAAAACTGTTTTTT.

The gene calls are TRBV23-1 and TRBJ2-3; TRBD2 aligns across 9 bases. TRBV23-1 qualifies as an ORF whose function is uncertain. The CDR3 runs to 15 residues. Germline trimming cut 7 bases from V and 2 bases from J; bases unmatched to any gene: 7. The CDR3 spells CASTTLAGTTDTQYF. The CDR3 DNA reads TGCGCCAGCACTACTCTAGCGGGAACCACAGATACGCAGTATTTT.

The chain is built from TRBV4-2 and TRBJ2-1, with D perhaps matching TRBD2 (7 bases). The CDR3 sequence is 18 residues long. Germline V gives CDR1 LGHNA, CDR2 YNFKEQ. Trimming pared 1 base from V and 0 bases from J, leaving 16 bases between. CDR3 sequence reads: CASSQVIRAGASYNEQFF. CDR3 DNA sequence: TGTGCCAGCAGCCAAGTGATTCGGGCGGGGGCCTCCTACAATGAGCAGTTCTTC.

The V and J genes are TRBV9 and TRBJ2-2; weak D call: TRBD2 (5 bases). CDR3 length: 14 residues. The germline gives CDR1 SGDLS, CDR2 YYNGEE. Trimming stripped 4 bases from V and 4 bases from J, with 11 bases between. The CDR3 spells CASSSSAGTGELFF. The CDR3 DNA reads as TGTGCCAGCAGCTCCTCCGCGGGCACCGGGGAGCTGTTTTTT. Using reference TRBV9 and TRBJ2-2 for the parts outside the CDR3, the full variable domain is DSGVTQTPKHLITATGQRVTLRCSPRSGDLSVYWYQQSLDQGLQFLIQYYNGEERAKGNILERFSAQQFPDLHSELNLSSLELGDSALYFCASSSSAGTGELFFGEGSRLTVL.

The CDR3 DNA sequence: TGTGCCAGCAGTTTGGGAGGGACTACCTACGAGCAGTACTTC. Protein: CASSLGGTTYEQYF. This chain joins TRBV28 and TRBJ2-7; TRBD2 aligns across 7 bases. The CDR3 totals 14 residues. Germline CDR1 is MDHEN and CDR2 is SYDVKM. The V and J ends lost 3 bases and 2 bases, in that order; junction bases with no gene match: 4.

The rearrangement uses TRBV27 and TRBJ1-5; no reliable D call. The CDR3 consists of 16 residues. Germline CDR1 is MNHEY and CDR2 is SMNVEV (reference sequence). Trimming cost V 0 bases and J 1 base, with 10 bases left between them. The CDR3: CASSLSRRSSNQPQHF. The CDR3 nucleotides read TGTGCCAGCAGTTTATCTAGACGTAGCAGCAATCAGCCCCAGCATTTT.